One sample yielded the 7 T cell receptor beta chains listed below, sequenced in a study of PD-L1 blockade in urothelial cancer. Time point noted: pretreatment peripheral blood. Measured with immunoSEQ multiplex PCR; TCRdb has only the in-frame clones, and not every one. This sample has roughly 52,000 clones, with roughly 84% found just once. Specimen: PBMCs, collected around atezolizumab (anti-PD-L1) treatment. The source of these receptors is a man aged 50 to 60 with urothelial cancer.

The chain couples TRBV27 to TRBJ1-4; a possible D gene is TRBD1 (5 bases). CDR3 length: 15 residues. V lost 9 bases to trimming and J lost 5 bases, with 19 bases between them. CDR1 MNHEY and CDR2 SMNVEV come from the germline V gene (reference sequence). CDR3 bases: TGTGCCAGTTCCCTTTCGGGGGGATCAAATGAAAAACTGTTTTTT. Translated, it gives CASSLSGGSNEKLFF.

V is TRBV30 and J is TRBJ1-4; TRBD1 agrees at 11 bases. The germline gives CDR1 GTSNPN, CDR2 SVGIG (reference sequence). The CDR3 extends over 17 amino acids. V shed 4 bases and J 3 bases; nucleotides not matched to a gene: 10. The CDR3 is CAWIIVDRGLSNEKLFF. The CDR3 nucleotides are TGTGCCTGGATCATTGTGGACAGGGGGCTTTCTAATGAAAAACTGTTTTTT.

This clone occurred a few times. The CDR3 region has the DNA TGCGCCAGCAGCTTGACGGGAGGGTCAGTAAAAGAGACCCAGTACTTC. It yields the protein CASSLTGGSVKETQYF. The V and J genes are TRBV5-1 and TRBJ2-5; 8 nucleotides align to TRBD2. The CDR3 sequence is 16 residues long. Trimming at V came to 1 base and at J to 3 bases, leaving 8 bases not matched to a gene. The germline V gene has CDR1 SGHRS and CDR2 YFSETQ.

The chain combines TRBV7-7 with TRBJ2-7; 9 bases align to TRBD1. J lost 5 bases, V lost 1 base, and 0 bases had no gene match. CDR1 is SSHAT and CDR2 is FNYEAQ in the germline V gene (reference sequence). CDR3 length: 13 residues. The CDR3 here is CASSLGQGDEQYF. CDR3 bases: TGTGCCAGCAGCTTAGGACAGGGGGACGAGCAGTACTTC.

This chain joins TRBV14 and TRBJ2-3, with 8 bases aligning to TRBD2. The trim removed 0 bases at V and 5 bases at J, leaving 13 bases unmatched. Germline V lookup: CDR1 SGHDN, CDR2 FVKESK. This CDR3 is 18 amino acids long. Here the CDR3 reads CASSQERKTSAEVDTQYF. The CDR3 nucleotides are TGTGCCAGCAGCCAAGAAAGGAAGACTAGCGCCGAGGTAGATACGCAGTATTTT.

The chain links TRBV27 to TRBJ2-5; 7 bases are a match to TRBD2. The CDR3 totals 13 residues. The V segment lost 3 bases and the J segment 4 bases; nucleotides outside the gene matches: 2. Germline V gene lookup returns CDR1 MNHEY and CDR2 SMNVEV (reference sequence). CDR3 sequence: CASSLGRVETQYF. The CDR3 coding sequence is TGTGCCAGCAGTTTGGGGAGGGTAGAGACCCAGTACTTC.

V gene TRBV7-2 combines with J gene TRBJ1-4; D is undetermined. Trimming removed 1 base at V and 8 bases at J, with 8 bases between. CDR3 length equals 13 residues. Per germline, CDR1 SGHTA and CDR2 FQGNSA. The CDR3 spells CASSLVLQEKLFF. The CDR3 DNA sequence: TGTGCCAGCAGCTTAGTCCTACAGGAAAAACTGTTTTTT.